This T cell receptor beta chain is drawn from a study of beta chain features in type 1 diabetes (dated 2018 in TCRdb). The study in broad terms: Patients and healthy donors did not differ in mean age, gender distribution, total cell number or subset yield. A total of about 99,000,000 sorted cells were examined across all samples, and RNA yield correlated strongly with the number of cells per subset. The study compared TCRB repertoires of sorted circulating CD4+ T cell subsets between recently diagnosed type 1 diabetes patients and matched healthy donors. Regulatory and stem cell-like memory subsets were isolated from only 8 patients and about eight healthy donors, whereas naive and central memory subsets came from all 30 or so donors. Summary of the overall study and its limitations: Because small numbers of individuals were included in the HLA sub-analyses, any influence of HLA type on TCRB rearrangement was left unresolved. Naive, central memory and regulatory TCRB repertoires appeared more similar among patients than among healthy donors. Type 1 diabetes patients showed a moderate but significant shortening of TCRB CDR3 length in all four CD4+ subsets. Shorter templates might have been favored by PCR, but patient and control samples were amplified and corrected together, so both groups would have been affected equally by any skew. Because cDNA rather than genomic DNA was sequenced, highly expressing activated cells could have been over-represented, although no difference in activation and CD3 levels was found between groups. Patients with type 1 diabetes made fewer insertions and deleted more nucleotides at VDJ recombination sites, implying thymic rearrangement abnormalities.

All of the isolated RNA was reverse transcribed with the High Capacity cDNA Reverse Transcription Kit, so expressed TCRB transcripts were sequenced. Naive, central memory and regulatory T cell samples underwent deep immunoSEQ sequencing, averaging approximately 3.3 million total reads per sample. Sorted cells were lysed in RLT buffer and RNA was extracted with DNase-treated RNeasy Micro or Mini kits, depending on cell number. Each cell subset was processed on its own to prevent cross-contamination, while patient and healthy donor samples were processed together. The immunoSEQ multiplex PCR was used to amplify TCRB sequences from cDNA, generating 87-bp fragments that spanned the CDR3 region. Amplicons were sequenced on the Illumina HiSeq platform. The authors' pipeline ran thus. PCR bias was computationally corrected using synthetic template baselines, reads within Hamming distance 2 were collapsed, and singletons that could not be merged were discarded. Reads were aligned against IMGT so that V, D and J genes, CDR3 length and insertions or deletions at six rearrangement sites could be assigned. Clonotype counts were normalized to sorted cell number within each subset before computing true diversity and Gini coefficients with the tcR R package. Repertoire sharing was quantified using the overlap coefficient calculated on TCRB nucleotide sequences. As a proxy for the pre-selection repertoire, out-of-frame TCRB sequences from naive cells were analyzed. TCRdb re-hosts the immuneACCESS table, in-frame sequences only. Its copies lack some clones; in the studies checked, an unresolved V gene accounts for under half of them, and the cause for the rest is not known. V, J and clone size reflect that table, while D and trimming were determined from the DNA. This sample lists hundreds of thousands of clones; approximately 16% were detected once. Clones ranked in the top ten supply approximately 0.015% of the sample.

This clone occurred a few times. The antigen it recognizes is unknown. No clone much larger than this one lies a single base away; base qualities are absent. Each donor gave one peripheral blood draw, averaging roughly 100 mL, which was collected into heparinised tubes. A BD FACSAria II and a panel including CD45RO, CCR7, CD25, CD127, CD95 and CD27 were used to sort naive, central memory, regulatory and stem cell-like memory CD4+ T cells. Purity was above 98% for every sorted population. PBMCs were separated immediately by Lymphoprep density gradient centrifugation and were stained directly, without being cultured. To minimize batch effects, samples were stained and sorted in pairs, one healthy donor with one patient per experiment. Per the germline V gene (reference sequence), GTSNPN is the CDR1 and SVGIG is the CDR2. A distance of 19 bases separates the germline ends of V and J, which lose 4 bases and 4 bases respectively. Inclusive of the bounding cysteine and phenylalanine, the CDR3 is 15 residues long. This entry keeps only the CDR3 DNA: 45 bases, framed from base 1.

The sequence came from a man aged 18 to 29 with type 1 diabetes. Sequenced material: naive CD4+ T cells from blood. The cell subset or site tag for this specimen amounts to: true naive CD4+ T cells. Rearrangement joined TRBV30 to TRBJ1-2; a weak D assignment points to TRBD1 (6 bases agree). The CDR3 is CAWTPSEGHLYGYTF. The DNA sequence is TGTGCCTGGACCCCCAGCGAGGGACACCTCTATGGCTACACCTTC.